What follows are 20 T cell receptor beta chains derived from one specimen sequenced in a study of identical twins. From the 5' RACE reads, TCRdb called clonotypes with MiXCR, one entry per CDR3 protein. Of more than 1.5 million distinct CDR3 sequences listed, around a third were seen once; the top ten hold about 0.27%. The source material was cord blood. Receptors were obtained from a newborn girl in good health.

This clonotype came up many times. The rearrangement uses TRBV5-1 and TRBJ1-5, with D tentatively TRBD1 (5 bases). Trimming removed 0 bases at V and 5 bases at J, with 6 bases between. The CDR3 runs 13 residues. The V gene's germline CDR1 is SGHRS and CDR2 YFSETQ. This chain's CDR3 is CASSLVGDQPQHF. The CDR3 nucleotides read TGCGCCAGCAGCTTGGTGGGGGATCAGCCCCAGCATTTT.

The DNA of the CDR3 is TGTGCCATCAGTCTGACAGGGGGCGGAAACACCATATATTTT. It codes for CAISLTGGGNTIYF. This rearrangement joins TRBV10-3 to TRBJ1-3; 10 nucleotides agree with TRBD1. The CDR3 has 14 amino acids. After removal of 5 bases from V and 4 bases from J, the junction contained 2 bases not matched to a gene. Per the germline V gene, CDR1 is ENHRY and CDR2 is SYGVKD.

The chain links TRBV10-3 to TRBJ2-1, with a possible D match to TRBD2 (5 bases). V shed 7 bases and J shed 5 bases, with 15 bases lying between them. The CDR3 consists of 14 residues. Per the germline V gene, CDR1 is ENHRY and CDR2 is SYGVKD. The CDR3 protein is CAIKNGNRDNEQFF. Here the CDR3 DNA reads TGTGCCATCAAAAACGGGAACAGAGACAATGAGCAGTTCTTC.

With regard to this clonotype: Sequence at one end of the junction differs from germline and may be a read error. The DNA for the CDR3 is TGCGCCAGCAGCACGGGGACTAGCGGGGGATACACAGATGCGCAGTATTTT. This translates into CASSTGTSGGYTDAQYF. V and J are TRBV5-1 and TRBJ2-3; 14 bases are a match to TRBD2. CDR1 is SGHRS and CDR2 is YFSETQ in the germline V gene. The CDR3 consists of 17 residues. Full variable domain (missing parts from reference TRBV5-1 and TRBJ2-3): KAGVTQTPRYLIKTRGQQVTLSCSPISGHRSVSWYQQTPGQGLQFLFEYFSETQRNKGNFPGRFSGRQFSNSRSEMNVSTLELGDSALYLCASSTGTSGGYTDAQYFGPGTRLTVL.

The V call is TRBV29-1, the J call TRBJ2-5; no firm D call. The CDR3 is 13 residues long. From germline, CDR1 is SQVTM and CDR2 ANQGSEA. V lost 2 bases and J lost 5, with 12 bases in between. For the CDR3, the DNA is TGCAGCGTTGAATTCTTAGGGCGCGAGACCCAGTACTTC. Translation gives CSVEFLGRETQYF.

This clonotype was counted many times. V is TRBV4-2 and J is TRBJ2-3, with TRBD1 identical over 10 bases. In germline, CDR1 is LGHNA, CDR2 YNFKEQ. The CDR3 contains 15 residues. Trimming cost V 6 bases and J 0 bases; bases outside gene matches: 3. The CDR3, as DNA: TGTGCCAGCAGTCAGGACAGGGGGAGCACAGATACGCAGTATTTT. This sequence encodes CASSQDRGSTDTQYF.

The chain combines TRBV5-1 with TRBJ2-5, with 8 bases lining up with TRBD2. This CDR3 comprises 15 residues. Germline CDR1 SGHRS, CDR2 YFSETQ. V was clipped by 4 bases and J by 3 bases; unmatched bases: 8. CDR3: CASSPSGTRKETQYF. The CDR3 DNA reads as TGCGCCAGCAGCCCTTCCGGGACTAGAAAAGAGACCCAGTACTTC.

V usage is TRBV28 and J usage is TRBJ2-3, with 11 bases aligning to TRBD2. Per the germline V gene, CDR1 is MDHEN and CDR2 is SYDVKM. The CDR3 has 15 amino acids. The trim removed 8 bases at V and 4 bases at J, leaving 8 bases unmatched. The CDR3 DNA sequence: TGTGCCAGCCCCCCCCTAGCGGGGGGCTCAGATACGCAGTATTTT. Amino acid sequence: CASPPLAGGSDTQYF. Based on the CDR3 plus reference TRBV28 and TRBJ2-3, the full variable domain is DVKVTQSSRYLVKRTGEKVFLECVQDMDHENMFWYRQDPGLGLRLIYFSYDVKMKEKGDIPEGYSVSREKKERFSLILESASTNQTSMYLCASPPLAGGSDTQYFGPGTRLTVL.

The chain recombines TRBV29-1 with TRBJ2-5, with TRBD2 identical over 10 bases. Trimming cost V 5 bases and J 5 bases; bases outside gene matches: 2. The CDR3 sequence is 12 residues long. Per germline, CDR1 SQVTM and CDR2 ANQGSEA. CDR3 region: CSVKAGGETQYF. Here the CDR3 DNA reads TGCAGCGTTAAAGCGGGAGGGGAGACCCAGTACTTC.

This clonotype was seen once. Its ends do not fully match the called genes, so a read error is possible. The J gene is TRBJ2-3, the V gene TRBV5-1; no clear D. The CDR3 loop spans 15 amino acids. The germline V gene encodes CDR1 SGHRS and CDR2 YFSETQ. The DNA for the CDR3 is TGCGCCTGCAGCTTGGCCCTACCTCGCACAGATACGCAGTATTTT. Translated, it gives CACSLALPRTDTQYF.

V usage is TRBV9 and J usage is TRBJ1-4; 8 bases map to TRBD1. The CDR3 is 14 residues long. The V segment lost 0 bases and the J segment 7 bases; nucleotides outside the gene matches: 2. Germline CDR1 is SGDLS and CDR2 is YYNGEE. The CDR3: CASSVEQGGEKLFF. The CDR3 coding sequence is TGTGCCAGCAGCGTAGAACAGGGGGGTGAAAAACTGTTTTTT.

A few counts support this clonotype. The chain is built from TRBV28 and TRBJ2-1; 11 positions match TRBD1. Germline lookup yields CDR1 MDHEN and CDR2 SYDVKM. Unmatched junction bases numbered 1, after V lost 0 bases and J lost 3 bases. The CDR3 sequence is 16 residues long. The CDR3 reads CASSLWGTGGYNEQFF. CDR3 DNA: TGTGCCAGCAGTTTATGGGGGACAGGGGGCTACAATGAGCAGTTCTTC.

The sample holds a few counts of this clonotype. This chain connects TRBV20-1 to TRBJ2-3; the match to TRBD1 covers 7 bases. The CDR3 totals 15 residues. From germline, CDR1 is DFQATT and CDR2 SNEGSKA (reference sequence). Trimming removed 1 base from V and 0 bases from J; junction bases left unmatched: 4. This CDR3 is CSARVGTASTDTQYF. The CDR3 bases are TGCAGTGCTAGAGTCGGGACAGCTAGCACAGATACGCAGTATTTT.

This clonotype was found a few times. The V and J genes are TRBV6-6 and TRBJ2-7; D is perhaps TRBD1 (6 bases). From germline, CDR1 is MNHNY and CDR2 SVGAGI (reference sequence). Trimming removed 7 bases from V and 4 bases from J, with 17 bases in between. The CDR3 is made up of 14 amino acids. The CDR3 loop reads CASTFQGRNYEQYF. The CDR3 nucleotides read TGTGCCAGCACCTTCCAGGGGAGAAATTACGAGCAGTACTTC.

This clonotype was detected once. The V call is TRBV7-9, the J call TRBJ2-1; TRBD1 matches 10 bases. CDR3 length: 13 amino acids. J lost 8 bases, V lost 6 bases, and 4 bases had no gene match. Germline lookup yields CDR1 SEHNR and CDR2 FQNEAQ (reference sequence). CDR3: CASRRQGADEQFF. DNA of the CDR3: TGTGCCAGCAGGCGACAGGGGGCTGATGAGCAGTTCTTC.

In this sample, this clonotype turned up a few times. V gene TRBV27 combines with J gene TRBJ2-5; possibly TRBD1 for D (8 bases). The germline CDR1 and CDR2 sequences are MNHEY and SMNVEV (reference sequence). The CDR3 length is 17 residues. Deletions cut 3 bases from V and 2 bases from J, with 19 bases between. The DNA of the CDR3 is TGTGCCAGCAGTTTGGACAGGGCCGGACTAGGACAAGAGACCCAGTACTTC. Translation gives CASSLDRAGLGQETQYF.

This clonotype came up many times. This chain links TRBV6-6 with TRBJ2-7; the D is unclear. Between the trimmed V and J ends, which lost 0 bases and 0 bases, there was a span of 12 bases. Germline CDR1 reads MNHNY; CDR2 reads SVGAGI (reference sequence). This CDR3 has 16 residues. The CDR3 reads CASSYSPDESSYEQYF. The CDR3 bases are TGTGCCAGCAGTTACTCCCCTGACGAGAGCTCCTACGAGCAGTACTTC.

This clonotype showed up just a few times. V is TRBV9 and J is TRBJ2-4, with 9 nucleotides matching TRBD2. V trimming: 5 bases; J trimming: 6 bases; junction bases outside the gene matches: 3. Per germline, CDR1 SGDLS and CDR2 YYNGEE. This CDR3 has 13 residues. CDR3 nucleotides: TGTGCCAGCAGTGGCGGGGGGGGAAACATTCAGTACTTC. Translated: CASSGGGGNIQYF.

This chain uses TRBV15 with TRBJ1-6; D is unresolved. Germline loops: CDR1 LNHNV, CDR2 YYDKDF (reference sequence). The CDR3 is 14 amino acids. Trimming cost V 1 base and J 10 bases, with 11 bases left between them. The CDR3 DNA reads TGTGCCACCAGCAGAGCTCGGGAGTTCTCACCCCTCCACTTT. Protein sequence: CATSRAREFSPLHF.

The chain joins TRBV29-1 to TRBJ2-1; unclear D gene. This CDR3 is built from 13 residues. Germline values: CDR1 SQVTM, CDR2 ANQGSEA. With 5 bases removed from V and 1 base from J, the gap between germline ends came to 9 bases. The chain's CDR3 is CSVMLGSYNEQFF. The CDR3 bases are TGCAGCGTTATGCTGGGGTCCTACAATGAGCAGTTCTTC.